A selection of T cell receptor beta chains follows, all from one sample in a study of CD8 T cells in Susac syndrome. TCRdb re-derived calls from the immunoSEQ multiplex PCR reads in MiXCR, one entry per CDR3 protein. Seen here are under 200,000 distinct CDR3 sequences, 94% observed once, and the top ten hold 0.1% to 0.13%. Sequenced sample: CD4+ T cells from PBMCs. The receptors come from a human donor with Susac syndrome. Each CDR3 is given with its conserved first and last residue. Each record gives: D gene, clone size, V gene, J gene, CDR3 DNA, CDR3 protein. D genes are given only for firm matches. Where a row states a size, it is once, few, many or the class of an expanded clone; other rows omit it.

d_gene: TRBD2; abundance: NA; v_gene: TRBV4-2; j_gene: TRBJ2-7; CDR3nt: TGTGCCAGCAGCCGAAGACTAGCGGGGGGTAACTCCTACGAGCAGTACTTC; CDR3aa: CASSRRLAGGNSYEQYF
d_gene: NA; abundance: NA; v_gene: TRBV7-2; j_gene: TRBJ2-7; CDR3nt: TGTGCCAGCAGCTTATTGGACGTTGCCGAGCAGTACTTC; CDR3aa: CASSLLDVAEQYF
d_gene: NA; abundance: NA; v_gene: TRBV5-6; j_gene: TRBJ2-7; CDR3nt: TGTGCCAGCGGGACACACTCCTACGAGCAGTACTTC; CDR3aa: CASGTHSYEQYF
d_gene: NA; abundance: NA; v_gene: TRBV20-1; j_gene: TRBJ1-6; CDR3nt: TGCAGTGCTAGAGAGCATGTTCAGGGTCACAATTCACCCCTCCACTTT; CDR3aa: CSAREHVQGHNSPLHF
d_gene: TRBD2; abundance: NA; v_gene: TRBV11-2; j_gene: TRBJ2-1; CDR3nt: TGTGCCAGCAGCTCCGGACGGTCTAGCGGGCCCTCCGCTGAGCAGTTCTTC; CDR3aa: CASSSGRSSGPSAEQFF
d_gene: NA; abundance: NA; v_gene: TRBV4-2; j_gene: TRBJ1-4; CDR3nt: TGTGCCAGCAGCCAAGTCGGGACGGCTGAAAAACTGTTTTTT; CDR3aa: CASSQVGTAEKLFF
d_gene: NA; abundance: once; v_gene: TRBV12-3/TRBV12-4; j_gene: TRBJ2-5; CDR3nt: TGTGCCAGCAGTACAACAGGGCAAGAGACCCAGTACTTC; CDR3aa: CASSTTGQETQYF
d_gene: TRBD1; abundance: NA; v_gene: TRBV30; j_gene: TRBJ2-1; CDR3nt: TGTGCCTGGAGTGAGGGACAGTACAATGAGCAGTTCTTC; CDR3aa: CAWSEGQYNEQFF
d_gene: TRBD2; abundance: NA; v_gene: TRBV18; j_gene: TRBJ2-7; CDR3nt: TGTGCCAGCTCACCCCTCGCGGGGGGAGACTACGAGCAGTACTTC; CDR3aa: CASSPLAGGDYEQYF
d_gene: TRBD2; abundance: NA; v_gene: TRBV5-4; j_gene: TRBJ2-5; CDR3nt: TGTGCCAGCAGCTCGGACCCGGGACTAGCGGAAGAGACCCAGTACTTC; CDR3aa: CASSSDPGLAEETQYF
d_gene: NA; abundance: NA; v_gene: TRBV29-1; j_gene: TRBJ2-3; CDR3nt: TGCAGCGTCAGGGACTTAGCGGTAGATACGCAGTATTTT; CDR3aa: CSVRDLAVDTQYF
d_gene: TRBD1; abundance: NA; v_gene: TRBV2; j_gene: TRBJ1-4; CDR3nt: TGTGCCAGCAGAGGGGGGACACCGGGACAGGGCAATGAAAAACTGTTTTTT; CDR3aa: CASRGGTPGQGNEKLFF
d_gene: NA; abundance: NA; v_gene: TRBV20-1; j_gene: TRBJ2-7; CDR3nt: TGCAGTGCTCAATCGACGGCACTCTCCTACGAGCAGTACTTC; CDR3aa: CSAQSTALSYEQYF
d_gene: NA; abundance: NA; v_gene: TRBV7-2; j_gene: TRBJ2-7; CDR3nt: TGTGCCAGCAGTCCGCATTCCGGGGGCACCTACGAGCAGTACTTC; CDR3aa: CASSPHSGGTYEQYF
d_gene: NA; abundance: NA; v_gene: TRBV3-1; j_gene: TRBJ1-6; CDR3nt: TGTGCCAGCAGCCAAGCAGGGGCCGGTGGGAATTCACCCCTCCACTTT; CDR3aa: CASSQAGAGGNSPLHF
d_gene: TRBD1; abundance: NA; v_gene: TRBV20-1; j_gene: TRBJ2-5; CDR3nt: TGCAGTGCTAGAAAGCAGGGGGCGAAAGAGACCCAGTACTTC; CDR3aa: CSARKQGAKETQYF
d_gene: TRBD2; abundance: NA; v_gene: TRBV30; j_gene: TRBJ2-2; CDR3nt: TGTGCCTGGAGTGTGCTAGCGGGGGGAAACACCGGGGAGCTGTTTTTT; CDR3aa: CAWSVLAGGNTGELFF
d_gene: TRBD1; abundance: NA; v_gene: TRBV12-3/TRBV12-4; j_gene: TRBJ2-5; CDR3nt: TGTGCCAGCACCTTCGGGGGACAGGGGTCAGAGACCCAGTACTTC; CDR3aa: CASTFGGQGSETQYF
d_gene: NA; abundance: NA; v_gene: TRBV7-2; j_gene: TRBJ2-5; CDR3nt: TGTGCCAGCAGCTTGTGGGTACGGGAGACCCAGTACTTC; CDR3aa: CASSLWVRETQYF
d_gene: NA; abundance: NA; v_gene: TRBV6-4; j_gene: TRBJ2-5; CDR3nt: TGTGCCAGCAGTGGGGAGACGAAGACCCAGTACTTC; CDR3aa: CASSGETKTQYF
d_gene: NA; abundance: NA; v_gene: TRBV5-1; j_gene: TRBJ1-5; CDR3nt: TGCGCCAGCAGCTTGGTCGGGGATAGCAATCAGCCCCAGCATTTT; CDR3aa: CASSLVGDSNQPQHF
d_gene: TRBD2; abundance: NA; v_gene: TRBV4-1; j_gene: TRBJ2-5; CDR3nt: TGCGCCAGCAGCCAAAGGCAGCGGGGGGAGTGGGAGACCCAGTACTTC; CDR3aa: CASSQRQRGEWETQYF
d_gene: NA; abundance: NA; v_gene: TRBV12-3/TRBV12-4; j_gene: TRBJ2-6; CDR3nt: TGTGCCAGCAGTGGTAACCTAGAGTCTGGGGCCAACGTCCTGACTTTC; CDR3aa: CASSGNLESGANVLTF
d_gene: NA; abundance: NA; v_gene: TRBV7-2; j_gene: TRBJ1-1; CDR3nt: TGTGCCAGCAGCTTAGCGCTGGGGGCGTTCACTGAAGCTTTCTTT; CDR3aa: CASSLALGAFTEAFF
d_gene: TRBD1; abundance: once; v_gene: TRBV24-1; j_gene: TRBJ1-5; CDR3nt: TGTGCCACCAGTGATTTGAGAGACAGGGGAAGTCAGCCCCAGCATTTT; CDR3aa: CATSDLRDRGSQPQHF
d_gene: NA; abundance: NA; v_gene: TRBV24-1; j_gene: TRBJ1-2; CDR3nt: TGTGCCACCAGTGCCTCGGGGGGGGCCGTCTACACCTTC; CDR3aa: CATSASGGAVYTF
d_gene: NA; abundance: NA; v_gene: TRBV1; j_gene: TRBJ2-3; CDR3nt: TGCACCAGCAGCCGGGATCGGACTAGCGGGGTGCTCACAGATACGCAGTATTTT; CDR3aa: CTSSRDRTSGVLTDTQYF
d_gene: TRBD2; abundance: NA; v_gene: TRBV10-3; j_gene: TRBJ2-1; CDR3nt: TGTGCCATCAGTGAGTCGACCAGCGGGGGGGCGAGTGAGCAGTTCTTC; CDR3aa: CAISESTSGGASEQFF
d_gene: NA; abundance: NA; v_gene: TRBV20-1; j_gene: TRBJ2-1; CDR3nt: TGCAGTGCTAGAGCCGGGAGCTCCTACAATGAGCAGTTCTTC; CDR3aa: CSARAGSSYNEQFF
d_gene: NA; abundance: NA; v_gene: TRBV29-1; j_gene: TRBJ2-5; CDR3nt: TGCAGCGTTTTAGGGCCTTGGAGCCAAGAGACCCAGTACTTC; CDR3aa: CSVLGPWSQETQYF
d_gene: NA; abundance: NA; v_gene: TRBV5-1; j_gene: TRBJ1-1; CDR3nt: TGCGCCAGCAGCTCCCAGGGTGGTAACATGAACACTGAAGCTTTCTTT; CDR3aa: CASSSQGGNMNTEAFF
d_gene: TRBD1; abundance: NA; v_gene: TRBV15; j_gene: TRBJ2-2; CDR3nt: TGTGCCACCAGCAGGGGACAGGGGAACGGGGAGCTGTTTTTT; CDR3aa: CATSRGQGNGELFF
d_gene: NA; abundance: once; v_gene: TRBV29-1; j_gene: TRBJ2-3; CDR3nt: TGCAGCGTTGAAGAGGAACTCCGCACAGATACGCAGTATTTT; CDR3aa: CSVEEELRTDTQYF
d_gene: NA; abundance: NA; v_gene: TRBV5-1; j_gene: TRBJ2-5; CDR3nt: TGCGCCAGCAGCTTGACGGGCCCAGGGGGGGTGCAAGAGACCCAGTACTTC; CDR3aa: CASSLTGPGGVQETQYF
d_gene: NA; abundance: NA; v_gene: TRBV5-1; j_gene: TRBJ2-1; CDR3nt: TGCGCCAGCAGCTTGGTCCCAGGGTCCAATGAGCAGTTCTTC; CDR3aa: CASSLVPGSNEQFF
d_gene: TRBD2; abundance: NA; v_gene: TRBV3-1; j_gene: TRBJ2-1; CDR3nt: TGTGCCAGCAGCCAACTCCGCGGACTAGCGGGGGGGCATGAGCAGTTCTTC; CDR3aa: CASSQLRGLAGGHEQFF
d_gene: NA; abundance: NA; v_gene: TRBV3-1; j_gene: TRBJ2-7; CDR3nt: TGTGCCAGCAGCCAAGATCCTAGGAGCTCCTACGAGCAGTACTTC; CDR3aa: CASSQDPRSSYEQYF
d_gene: TRBD1; abundance: NA; v_gene: TRBV19; j_gene: TRBJ1-5; CDR3nt: TGTGCCAGTACCTTGAAGGGGGCGGGTCAGCCCCAGCATTTT; CDR3aa: CASTLKGAGQPQHF
d_gene: TRBD2; abundance: once; v_gene: TRBV9; j_gene: TRBJ2-1; CDR3nt: TGTGCCAGCAGCCCGGGGACTAGCGGGGGCTCCTACAATGAGCAGTTCTTC; CDR3aa: CASSPGTSGGSYNEQFF
d_gene: TRBD1; abundance: once; v_gene: TRBV7-9; j_gene: TRBJ2-1; CDR3nt: TGTGCCAGCAGCTTCGTGGGACAGGGGAATGAGCAGTTCTTC; CDR3aa: CASSFVGQGNEQFF
d_gene: TRBD2; abundance: NA; v_gene: TRBV29-1; j_gene: TRBJ2-3; CDR3nt: TGCAGCGCTGAACGGGGGGGGCGGACAGATACGCAGTATTTT; CDR3aa: CSAERGGRTDTQYF
d_gene: NA; abundance: NA; v_gene: TRBV29-1; j_gene: TRBJ2-1; CDR3nt: TGCAGCGTTGATTGGACAAGGGTTTGTGAGCAGTTCTTC; CDR3aa: CSVDWTRVCEQFF
d_gene: NA; abundance: NA; v_gene: TRBV7-2; j_gene: TRBJ1-2; CDR3nt: TGTGCCAGCAGTCATGACACTAACTATGGCTACACCTTC; CDR3aa: CASSHDTNYGYTF
d_gene: NA; abundance: NA; v_gene: TRBV12-5; j_gene: TRBJ1-3; CDR3nt: TGTGCTAGTGGCGGGACAACCGGAAACACCATATATTTT; CDR3aa: CASGGTTGNTIYF
d_gene: NA; abundance: NA; v_gene: TRBV7-8; j_gene: TRBJ1-4; CDR3nt: TGTGCCAGCAGTCCCCGGGGAGGTGGTGAAAAACTGTTTTTT; CDR3aa: CASSPRGGGEKLFF
d_gene: NA; abundance: NA; v_gene: TRBV6-5; j_gene: TRBJ1-2; CDR3nt: TGTGCCAGCAGTTATCCCGGACCGGAGGGCTACACCTTC; CDR3aa: CASSYPGPEGYTF
d_gene: NA; abundance: NA; v_gene: TRBV12-3/TRBV12-4; j_gene: TRBJ2-2; CDR3nt: TGTGCCAGCAGCATAACAGGACGGGAGCTGTTTTTT; CDR3aa: CASSITGRELFF
d_gene: NA; abundance: NA; v_gene: TRBV27; j_gene: TRBJ2-1; CDR3nt: TGTGCCAGCAGTCTTACAGGGTTCAGCTACAATGAGCAGTTCTTC; CDR3aa: CASSLTGFSYNEQFF
d_gene: NA; abundance: NA; v_gene: TRBV5-1; j_gene: TRBJ2-1; CDR3nt: TGCGCCAGCAGCCCGGGCCCAACTGCGAATTACAATGAGCAGTTCTTC; CDR3aa: CASSPGPTANYNEQFF
d_gene: NA; abundance: NA; v_gene: TRBV2; j_gene: TRBJ1-2; CDR3nt: TGTGCCAGCATGCCAGGGTTTAGCGGTGGCTACACCTTC; CDR3aa: CASMPGFSGGYTF